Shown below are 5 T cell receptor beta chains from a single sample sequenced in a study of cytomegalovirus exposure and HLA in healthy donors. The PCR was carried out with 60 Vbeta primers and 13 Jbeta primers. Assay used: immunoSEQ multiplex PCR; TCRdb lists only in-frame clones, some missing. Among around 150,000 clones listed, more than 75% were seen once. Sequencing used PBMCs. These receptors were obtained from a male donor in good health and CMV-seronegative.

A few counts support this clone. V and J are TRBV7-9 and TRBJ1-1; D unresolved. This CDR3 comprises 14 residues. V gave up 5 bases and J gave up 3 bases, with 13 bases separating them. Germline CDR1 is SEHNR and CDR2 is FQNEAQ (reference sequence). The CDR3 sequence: CASSVRDIDTEAFF. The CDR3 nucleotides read TGTGCCAGCAGCGTCCGAGACATAGACACTGAAGCTTTCTTT.

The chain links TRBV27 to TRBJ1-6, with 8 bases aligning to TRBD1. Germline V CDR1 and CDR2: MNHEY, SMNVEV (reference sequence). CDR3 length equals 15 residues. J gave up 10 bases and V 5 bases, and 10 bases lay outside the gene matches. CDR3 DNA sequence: TGTGCCAGCAGTCGGCAGGGACAGGATCGCTCACCCCTCCACTTT. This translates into CASSRQGQDRSPLHF.

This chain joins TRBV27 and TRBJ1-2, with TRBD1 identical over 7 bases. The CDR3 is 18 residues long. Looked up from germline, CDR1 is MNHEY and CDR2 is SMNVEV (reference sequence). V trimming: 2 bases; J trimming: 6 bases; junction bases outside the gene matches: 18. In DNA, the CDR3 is TGTGCCAGCAGTTTAACGGGCCGGGTCACCAGGGGGTTTGATGGCTACACCTTC. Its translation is CASSLTGRVTRGFDGYTF.

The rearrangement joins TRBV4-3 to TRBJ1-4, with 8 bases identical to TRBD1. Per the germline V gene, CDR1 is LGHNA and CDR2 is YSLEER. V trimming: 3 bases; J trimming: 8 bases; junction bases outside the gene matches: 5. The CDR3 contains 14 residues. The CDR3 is CASSQGQEGEKLFF. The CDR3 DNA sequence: TGCGCCAGCAGCCAGGGACAGGAGGGGGAAAAACTGTTTTTT.

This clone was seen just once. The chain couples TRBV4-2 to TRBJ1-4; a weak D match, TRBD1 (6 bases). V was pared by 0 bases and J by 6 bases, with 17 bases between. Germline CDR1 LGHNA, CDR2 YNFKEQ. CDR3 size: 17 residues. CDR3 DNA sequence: TGTGCCAGCAGCCAAGAGTTGCGGGGGGCCCGTGATGAAAAACTGTTTTTT. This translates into CASSQELRGARDEKLFF.